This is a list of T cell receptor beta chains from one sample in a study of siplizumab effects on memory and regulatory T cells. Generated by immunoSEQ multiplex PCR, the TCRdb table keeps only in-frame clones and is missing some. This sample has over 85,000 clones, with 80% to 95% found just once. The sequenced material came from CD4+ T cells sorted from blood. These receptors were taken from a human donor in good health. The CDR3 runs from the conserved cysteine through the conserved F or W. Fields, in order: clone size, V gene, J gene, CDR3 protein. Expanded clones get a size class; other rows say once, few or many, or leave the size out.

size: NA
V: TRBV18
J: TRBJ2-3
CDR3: CASSPLAGDTDTQYF

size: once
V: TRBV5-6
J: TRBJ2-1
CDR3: CASSVNNEQFF

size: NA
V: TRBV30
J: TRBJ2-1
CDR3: CAWNRGLGDEQFF

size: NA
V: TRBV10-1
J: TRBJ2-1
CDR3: CASSVTGTGDLNEQFF

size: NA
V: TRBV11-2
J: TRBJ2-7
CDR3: CASSLPSGGIWYEQYF

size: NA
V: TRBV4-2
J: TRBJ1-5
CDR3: CASSHVGRGNQPQHF

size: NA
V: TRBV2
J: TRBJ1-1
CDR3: CASSQQGRNTEAFF

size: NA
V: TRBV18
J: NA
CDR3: CASSSVLEQYF

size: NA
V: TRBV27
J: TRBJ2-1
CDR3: CASSLLRDSYNEQFF

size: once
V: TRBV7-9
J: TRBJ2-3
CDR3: CASSLAEYKAGQATDTQYF

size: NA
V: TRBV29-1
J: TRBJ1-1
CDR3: CSVDVSLRTVEAFF

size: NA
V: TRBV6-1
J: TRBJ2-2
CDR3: CASSDGTSGRTGELFF

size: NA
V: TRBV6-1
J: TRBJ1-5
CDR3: CASSEIRGVNQPQHF

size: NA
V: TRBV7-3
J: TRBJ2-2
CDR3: CASSLGLNTGELFF

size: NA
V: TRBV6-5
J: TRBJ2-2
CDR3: CASSRQGASGELFF

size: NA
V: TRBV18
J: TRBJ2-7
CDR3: CASSGLGTSGVSYEQYF

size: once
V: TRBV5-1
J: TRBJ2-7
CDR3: CASQAGQGPYEQYF

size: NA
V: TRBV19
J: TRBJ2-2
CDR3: CASSILTVNTGELFF

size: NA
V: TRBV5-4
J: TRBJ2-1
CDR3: CASSPKLAGYNEQFF

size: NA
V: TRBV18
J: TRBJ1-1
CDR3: CASSPRADTPGTEAFF

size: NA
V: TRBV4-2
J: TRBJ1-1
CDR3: CASSSQTRLTEAFF

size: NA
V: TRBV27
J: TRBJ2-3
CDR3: CASSPQVRTRSGTDTQYF

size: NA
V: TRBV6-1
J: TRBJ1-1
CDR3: CASSALQGQGKAFF

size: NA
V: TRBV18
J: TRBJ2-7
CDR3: CASSDRGRGRYEQYF

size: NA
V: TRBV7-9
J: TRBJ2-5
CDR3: CASSLNEETQYF

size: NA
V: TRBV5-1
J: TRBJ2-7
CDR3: CASSLTGGASYEQYF

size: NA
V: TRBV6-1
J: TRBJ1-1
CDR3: CASTRDTGNTEAFF

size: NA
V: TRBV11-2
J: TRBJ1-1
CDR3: CASSLQNTEAFF

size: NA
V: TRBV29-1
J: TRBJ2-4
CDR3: CSVEEGAGGIQYF

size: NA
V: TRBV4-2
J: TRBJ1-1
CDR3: CASSLGQGAITEAFF

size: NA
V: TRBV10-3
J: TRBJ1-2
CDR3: CAIRGEDRGSYGYTF

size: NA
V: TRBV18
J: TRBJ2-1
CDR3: CASSLAGPPYNEQFF

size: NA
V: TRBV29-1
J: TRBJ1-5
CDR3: CSVAGGNQPQHF

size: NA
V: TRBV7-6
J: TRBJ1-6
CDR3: CASSGRTGGGSPLHF

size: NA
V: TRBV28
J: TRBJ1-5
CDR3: CASSTGQGVNQPQHF

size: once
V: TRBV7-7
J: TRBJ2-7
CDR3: CASSEGRRSNYEQYF

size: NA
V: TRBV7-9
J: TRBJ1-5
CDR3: CASSPGPSNQPQHF

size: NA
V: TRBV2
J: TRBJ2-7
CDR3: CASSGQGLYEQYF

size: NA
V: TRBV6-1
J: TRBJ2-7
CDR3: CASRQGALGEQYF

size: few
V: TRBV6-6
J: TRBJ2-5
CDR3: CASTYTTLWETQYF

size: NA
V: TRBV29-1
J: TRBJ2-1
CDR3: CSVEDPRGHRNEQFF

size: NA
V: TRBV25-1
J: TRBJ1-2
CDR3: CASSEWGKDGYTF

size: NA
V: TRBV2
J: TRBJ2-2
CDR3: CASGIAGGPTSELFF

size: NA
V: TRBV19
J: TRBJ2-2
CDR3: CASSMRFGTSKSTGELFF

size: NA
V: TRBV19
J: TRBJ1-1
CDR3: CASTLGGGPNTEAFF

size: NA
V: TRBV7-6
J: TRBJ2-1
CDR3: CASSLTWGAGSPYNEQFF

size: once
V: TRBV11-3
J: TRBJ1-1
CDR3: CASSSRGSNTEAFF

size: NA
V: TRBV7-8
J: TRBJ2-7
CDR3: CASSLVPRYEQYF

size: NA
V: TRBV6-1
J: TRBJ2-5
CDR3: CASKKGDRETQYF

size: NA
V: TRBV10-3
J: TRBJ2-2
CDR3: CAIGRGVNGELFF

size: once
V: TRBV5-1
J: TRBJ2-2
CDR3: CASTRQGANTGELFF

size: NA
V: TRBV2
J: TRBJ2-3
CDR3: CASISGRTDTQYF

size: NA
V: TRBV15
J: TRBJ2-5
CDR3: CATRGGASGQETQYF

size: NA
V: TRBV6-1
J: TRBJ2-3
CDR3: CASNRDVIDTQYF

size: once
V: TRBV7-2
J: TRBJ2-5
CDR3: CASSFFSGQETQYF

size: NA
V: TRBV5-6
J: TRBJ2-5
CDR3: CASSGGRGETQYF

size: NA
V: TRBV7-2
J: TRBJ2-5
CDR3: CASSLWAGKETQYF